The 27 T cell receptor beta chains below were found in one sample sequenced in a study of blood T cell repertoires in COVID-19. Libraries were prepared by immunoSEQ multiplex PCR; TCRdb keeps only in-frame clonotypes and omits some of them. Among some 190,000 clones listed, about 85% were seen once. Sequencing input: peripheral blood. The receptors originated from a woman older than 75 with acute or convalescent COVID-19.

This chain joins TRBV7-9 and TRBJ2-7; D remains unclear. The CDR3 runs 13 residues. Trimming cost V 5 bases and J 3 bases, with 11 bases left between them. CDR1 is SEHNR and CDR2 is FQNEAQ in the germline V gene (reference sequence). The CDR3 DNA reads TGTGCCAGCAGCCTGACACCGAACTACGAGCAGTACTTC. Its translation: CASSLTPNYEQYF.

This chain links TRBV19 with TRBJ2-5; 7 bases map to TRBD1. CDR3 length: 16 residues. J lost 4 bases, V lost 4 bases, and 12 bases had no gene match. CDR1 and CDR2 (germline): LNHDA, SQIVND (reference sequence). The chain's CDR3 is CASSKGNRQGGETQYF. The CDR3 nucleotides read TGTGCCAGTAGTAAGGGGAATCGACAGGGCGGAGAGACCCAGTACTTC.

The chain is built from TRBV6-5 and TRBJ2-7, with TRBD1 identical over 7 bases. Germline lookup yields CDR1 MNHEY and CDR2 SVGAGI. Unmatched junction bases numbered 6, after V lost 6 bases and J lost 4 bases. The CDR3 runs 13 residues. CDR3 sequence: CASRTGQRYEQYF. The CDR3, as DNA: TGTGCCAGCAGAACGGGACAGAGGTACGAGCAGTACTTC.

The chain has TRBV28 and TRBJ2-7; 7 bases agree with TRBD1. The junction had 12 bases not matched to a gene; V was cut back by 5 bases and J by 5 bases. This CDR3 contains 15 residues. Germline V gene sequence: CDR1 MDHEN, CDR2 SYDVKM. CDR3 amino acids: CASSEMTGSSHEQYF. The CDR3 nucleotides are TGTGCCAGCAGTGAGATGACAGGGAGTTCCCACGAGCAGTACTTC.

This rearrangement joins TRBV7-9 to TRBJ2-7, with D perhaps TRBD1 (6 bases). V was shortened by 1 base and J by 4 bases, with 14 bases between the two germline ends. The CDR3 extends over 15 amino acids. CDR1 is SEHNR and CDR2 is FQNEAQ in the germline V gene (reference sequence). The CDR3 bases are TGTGCCAGCAGCTTAGAAGATTCAAGGGGGTACGAGCAGTACTTC. It is translated as CASSLEDSRGYEQYF.

The count of this clone is one. The rearrangement uses TRBV14 and TRBJ2-7; D may be TRBD1 (7 bases). Trimming took 0 bases from V and 2 from J, leaving 20 bases between them. Germline V gene lookup returns CDR1 SGHDN and CDR2 FVKESK. This CDR3 has 18 amino acids. DNA of the CDR3: TGTGCCAGCAGCCAAGAGAGCCGCGGGAAACAGGGGACCTACGAGCAGTACTTC. Protein product: CASSQESRGKQGTYEQYF.

The V gene is TRBV18, the J gene TRBJ1-1, with D unresolved. Germline CDR1 is KGHSH and CDR2 is LQKENI. V was trimmed by 0 bases and J by 3 bases, leaving 8 bases between them. The CDR3 consists of 14 residues. CDR3 loop: CASSPPSRDTEAFF. The CDR3 region has the DNA TGTGCCAGCTCACCACCTTCGAGGGACACTGAAGCTTTCTTT.

Written as DNA, the CDR3 is TGTGCCAGCAGCACCGACAGGGAGAATGAGCAGTTCTTC. It codes for CASSTDRENEQFF. This rearrangement joins TRBV11-3 to TRBJ2-1; 7 positions match TRBD1. The V gene end was trimmed by 5 bases and the J gene end by 7 bases; junction bases not matched to a gene: 5. Germline CDR1 SGHNT, CDR2 YENEEA. The CDR3 extends over 13 amino acids.

The chain links TRBV19 to TRBJ1-2; TRBD1 matches 7 bases. Germline CDR1 and CDR2: LNHDA and SQIVND (reference sequence). Trimming at V came to 3 bases and at J to 2 bases, leaving 6 bases not matched to a gene. This CDR3 is built from 15 residues. The DNA for the CDR3 is TGTGCCAGTAGTATTCTTAACAGGGGAAACTATGGCTACACCTTC. It specifies CASSILNRGNYGYTF.

The J gene is TRBJ1-1, the V gene TRBV28; 9 nucleotides align to TRBD1. Germline values: CDR1 MDHEN, CDR2 SYDVKM. This CDR3 contains 16 residues. With 3 bases clipped from V and 1 base from J, the junction kept 6 bases outside the gene matches. The DNA of the CDR3 is TGTGCCAGCAGTTTCCAGACAGGGGGGGGGAACACTGAAGCTTTCTTT. Its translation is CASSFQTGGGNTEAFF.

The V and J genes are TRBV28 and TRBJ2-1; no clear D gene. Germline V gene data show CDR1 as MDHEN and CDR2 as SYDVKM. The V gene lost 3 bases and the J gene lost 7 bases, with 7 bases spanning the gap. CDR3 size: 12 residues. The CDR3 DNA sequence: TGTGCCAGCAGTTTGCGTCGTAATGAGCAGTTCTTC. The encoded protein is CASSLRRNEQFF.

This clone was counted a few times. The chain has TRBV10-2 and TRBJ1-5, with D maybe TRBD1 (6 bases). V gave up 2 bases and J gave up 6 bases, with 8 bases separating them. This CDR3 is 13 amino acids long. Germline V lookup: CDR1 WSHSY, CDR2 SAAADI. The CDR3 coding sequence is TGCGCCAGCAGTGAGGCAGGGGCTCAGCCCCAGCATTTT. Translated: CASSEAGAQPQHF.

This chain uses TRBV11-2 with TRBJ2-7, with D possibly TRBD1 on 5 matching bases. Trimming removed 4 bases at V and 3 bases at J, with 7 bases between. Looked up from germline, CDR1 is SGHAT and CDR2 is FQNNGV. The length of the CDR3 is 12 residues. The CDR3 protein is CASSSDSYEQYF. Here the CDR3 DNA reads TGTGCCAGCAGCTCCGACAGCTACGAGCAGTACTTC.

The J gene is TRBJ1-2, the V gene TRBV25-1; D unclear. The length of the CDR3 is 18 residues. Trimming shortened V by 1 base and J by 2 bases, and 20 bases separated the two germline ends. The germline V gene encodes CDR1 MGHDK and CDR2 SYGVNS. The CDR3 sequence is CASSEWEGRALGNYGYTF. The DNA of the CDR3 is TGTGCCAGCAGTGAATGGGAGGGAAGGGCGCTCGGGAACTATGGCTACACCTTC.

This chain joins TRBV9 and TRBJ2-1; TRBD2 aligns across 7 bases. With V trimmed by 4 bases and J by 5 bases, 15 bases remained unmatched. CDR3 length: 17 amino acids. Germline CDR1 and CDR2: SGDLS and YYNGEE. CDR3 sequence: CASSPTGASGYNNEQFF. The CDR3 DNA follows: TGTGCCAGCAGCCCAACTGGTGCTAGCGGCTATAACAATGAGCAGTTCTTC.

The V call is TRBV28, the J call TRBJ2-3; TRBD1 is a possible D gene (6 bases). The CDR3 is made up of 13 amino acids. Deletions cut 7 bases from V and 6 bases from J, with 14 bases between. From germline, CDR1 is MDHEN and CDR2 SYDVKM. The DNA of the CDR3 is TGTGCCAGCATCCTAGGGGGAGCCGATACGCAGTATTTT. Translated: CASILGGADTQYF.

The V gene is TRBV2, the J gene TRBJ1-5; D perhaps matches TRBD1 (5 bases). V was pared by 7 bases and J by 11 bases, with 12 bases between. Germline values: CDR1 SNHLY, CDR2 FYNNEI. The CDR3 contains 11 residues. In DNA, the CDR3 is TGTGCCAGCAATGATGGAGGGGCCCAGCATTTT. Its translation: CASNDGGAQHF. Full variable domain (outside the CDR3, taken from reference TRBV2 and TRBJ1-5): EPEVTQTPSHQVTQMGQEVILRCVPISNHLYFYWYRQILGQKVEFLVSFYNNEISEKSEIFDDQFSVERPDGSNFTLKIRSTKLEDSAMYFCASNDGGAQHFGDGTRLSIL.

This clone has a single count. The rearrangement joins TRBV3-1 (or the pseudogene TRBV3-2) to TRBJ2-7; D may be TRBD2 (6 bases). The V end was cut by 0 bases, the J end by 2 bases, with 14 bases between. The germline V gene encodes CDR1 LGHDT and CDR2 YNNKEL (reference sequence). The CDR3 consists of 16 residues. CDR3 region: CASSQDQAGSPYEQYF. In DNA, the CDR3 is TGTGCCAGCAGCCAAGATCAGGCGGGGAGTCCCTACGAGCAGTACTTC.

The CDR3 nucleotides are TGTGCCAGCAGTTCGCCTAGCGGGAGTATGTACGAGCAGTACTTC. Protein product: CASSSPSGSMYEQYF. This chain joins TRBV27 and TRBJ2-7, with 10 bases matching TRBD2. The V gene's germline CDR1 is MNHEY and CDR2 SMNVEV (reference sequence). The CDR3 length is 15 residues. Germline trimming cut 4 bases from V and 4 bases from J; bases unmatched to any gene: 7.

The chain recombines TRBV10-2 with TRBJ2-7; TRBD2 agrees at 12 bases. Germline lookup yields CDR1 WSHSY and CDR2 SAAADI. The CDR3 has 15 residues. The J segment lost 2 bases and the V segment lost 5 bases, leaving 4 bases of the junction unmatched. The CDR3 here is CASSRTSGTPYEQYF. CDR3 coding DNA: TGCGCCAGCAGTAGGACTAGCGGGACTCCCTACGAGCAGTACTTC.

Regarding this clone: At one boundary the junction diverges from the germline segment, which might be a read error. The chain has TRBV11-2 and TRBJ1-2, with 9 bases identical to TRBD1. The CDR3 is 18 residues long. Germline CDR1 and CDR2: SGHAT and FQNNGV. The CDR3 reads CASSLGRWDRAENYGYTF. For the CDR3, the DNA is TGTGCCAGCAGTTTAGGTCGGTGGGACAGGGCTGAAAACTATGGCTACACCTTC.

This chain uses TRBV7-2 with TRBJ1-2; weak D call: TRBD1 (6 bases). The CDR3 is 14 amino acids. Germline V gene lookup returns CDR1 SGHTA and CDR2 FQGNSA. V was shortened by 0 bases and J by 4 bases, with 9 bases between the two germline ends. CDR3: CASSLATGTYGYTF. CDR3 nucleotide sequence: TGTGCCAGCAGCTTAGCAACAGGGACCTATGGCTACACCTTC.

Of note for this clone: At one boundary the junction diverges from the germline segment, which might be a read error. This chain connects TRBV28 to TRBJ1-2; 7 bases align to TRBD1. This CDR3 contains 16 residues. CDR1 MDHEN and CDR2 SYDVKM come from the germline V gene. The CDR3 DNA follows: TGTGCCAGCAGGACAGGGACCTCTCTCTCAGTCCATTCTCTTTCCTTC. Amino acids: CASRTGTSLSVHSLSF.

The rearrangement joins TRBV5-1 to TRBJ1-2, with 8 bases matching TRBD1. Germline trimming cut 2 bases from V and 5 bases from J; bases unmatched to any gene: 5. Germline CDR1 reads SGHRS; CDR2 reads YFSETQ. The CDR3 covers 14 residues. The CDR3 loop is CASSFGDRSYGYTF. For the CDR3, the DNA is TGCGCCAGCAGCTTCGGGGACAGGAGTTATGGCTACACCTTC.

V and J are TRBV3-1 (or the pseudogene TRBV3-2) and TRBJ2-7; perhaps TRBD1 as D (7 bases). The V end was cut by 4 bases, the J end by 5 bases, with 21 bases between. Germline V gives CDR1 LGHDT, CDR2 YNNKEL (reference sequence). This CDR3 region has 16 residues. In DNA, the CDR3 is TGTGCCAGCAGCCTCGCTGGAGGGGGCGTCTCTCACGAGCAGTACTTC. Amino acid sequence: CASSLAGGGVSHEQYF.

The chain is built from TRBV7-3 and TRBJ2-1, with 10 bases aligning to TRBD2. This CDR3 has 16 amino acids. Germline trimming cut 4 bases from V and 4 bases from J; bases unmatched to any gene: 7. Germline V gene lookup returns CDR1 SGHTA and CDR2 FQGTGA. CDR3 sequence: CASSSRTSGQYNEQFF. The CDR3 region has the DNA TGTGCCAGCAGCTCACGGACTAGCGGACAATACAATGAGCAGTTCTTC.

This clone occurred once. V usage is TRBV5-1 and J usage is TRBJ2-1; D might be TRBD1 (6 bases). The CDR3 totals 15 residues. V was cut by 0 bases and J by 7 bases, with 14 bases left in between. Germline V gene sequence: CDR1 SGHRS, CDR2 YFSETQ. Here the CDR3 reads CASSLVGDTFNEQFF. The CDR3 DNA follows: TGCGCCAGCAGCTTGGTAGGGGACACCTTTAATGAGCAGTTCTTC.